This entry lists 13 T cell receptor beta chains sequenced from one sample in a study of cytomegalovirus exposure and HLA in healthy donors. PCR employed 60 Vbeta and 13 Jbeta primers. Measured with immunoSEQ multiplex PCR; TCRdb has only the in-frame clones, and not every one. The table shows around 120,000 clones, with approximately 72% occurring only once. What was sequenced was PBMCs. These receptor sequences come from a man in his sixties in good health and CMV-seropositive.

A remark on this clone: The same CDR3 arises from other DNA sequences in this sample as well. The chain has TRBV10-2 and TRBJ1-5; a possible D gene is TRBD1 (6 bases). This CDR3 has 14 residues. Trimming removed 2 bases at V and 6 bases at J, with 11 bases between. CDR1 is WSHSY and CDR2 is SAAADI in the germline V gene. CDR3 nucleotides: TGCGCCAGCAGTGAGACAGGGTCGGGTCAGCCCCAGCATTTT. Translating gives CASSETGSGQPQHF.

The gene calls are TRBV10-2 and TRBJ2-1; D unresolved. V shed 5 bases and J shed 6 bases, with 11 bases lying between them. The CDR3 is 13 amino acids. Germline V gives CDR1 WSHSY, CDR2 SAAADI. CDR3 sequence: CASSFTLGNEQFF. In nucleotides, the CDR3 is TGCGCCAGCAGTTTCACCCTCGGCAATGAGCAGTTCTTC.

This chain connects TRBV27 to TRBJ2-7, with TRBD2 as a possible D gene (7 bases). From germline, CDR1 is MNHEY and CDR2 SMNVEV (reference sequence). V was trimmed by 4 bases and J by 6 bases, leaving 10 bases between them. CDR3 size: 12 residues. CDR3 DNA sequence: TGTGCCAGCAGTTGGGAGGGGGGCGAGCAGTACTTC. Its protein is CASSWEGGEQYF.

V usage is TRBV11-2 and J usage is TRBJ2-3; possible D gene TRBD2, 7 bases. In germline, CDR1 is SGHAT, CDR2 FQNNGV. The V gene lost 5 bases and the J gene lost 1 base, with 16 bases spanning the gap. This CDR3 spans 16 amino acids. The CDR3 region has the DNA TGTGCCAGCAGCCGCGAGGGGGGGAGGCGCACAGATACGCAGTATTTT. This encodes CASSREGGRRTDTQYF. Based on the CDR3 plus reference TRBV11-2 and TRBJ2-3, the full variable domain is EAGVAQSPRYKIIEKRQSVAFWCNPISGHATLYWYQQILGQGPKLLIQFQNNGVVDDSQLPKDRFSAERLKGVDSTLKIQPAKLEDSAVYLCASSREGGRRTDTQYFGPGTRLTVL.

This clone has only a few counts. CDR3 sequence: CASEQGLNTEAFF. CDR3 nucleotide sequence: TGTGCCAGCGAACAGGGCCTGAACACTGAAGCTTTCTTT. The rearrangement links TRBV18 to TRBJ1-1, with D maybe TRBD1 (6 bases). The CDR3 covers 13 residues. V lost 8 bases, J lost 0 bases, and 10 bases lay in between. Germline V gene data show CDR1 as KGHSH and CDR2 as LQKENI. Using reference TRBV18 and TRBJ1-1 for the parts outside the CDR3, the full variable domain is NAGVMQNPRHLVRRRGQEARLRCSPMKGHSHVYWYRQLPEEGLKFMVYLQKENIIDESGMPKERFSAEFPKEGPSILRIQQVVRGDSAAYFCASEQGLNTEAFFGQGTRLTVV.

This chain links TRBV2 with TRBJ1-4; D ambiguous. V gave up 2 bases and J gave up 10 bases, with 17 bases separating them. Germline V gene data show CDR1 as SNHLY and CDR2 as FYNNEI. This CDR3 spans 15 amino acids. The CDR3 bases are TGTGCCAGCAGTGAACAGTCCGGCAGGATGGGAAAACTGTTTTTT. This sequence encodes CASSEQSGRMGKLFF.

V gene TRBV11-2 combines with J gene TRBJ1-2; 8 positions agree with TRBD1. This CDR3 spans 14 amino acids. V lost 6 bases and J lost 5; bases outside the gene matches: 8. Per the germline V gene, CDR1 is SGHAT and CDR2 is FQNNGV. The CDR3 is CASRGQGGRYGYTF. In nucleotides, the CDR3 is TGTGCCAGCAGAGGACAGGGTGGACGATATGGCTACACCTTC.

CDR3 bases: TGTGCCAGCAGCGAACGACTGGACACCTCTGAAGCTTTCTTT. Protein sequence: CASSERLDTSEAFF. V gene TRBV11-2 combines with J gene TRBJ1-1, with D possibly matching TRBD1 (5 bases). Germline V gene sequence: CDR1 SGHAT, CDR2 FQNNGV. The CDR3 extends over 14 amino acids. The V gene lost 5 bases and the J gene lost 6 bases, with 16 bases spanning the gap. The full variable domain, its missing parts supplied by reference TRBV11-2 and TRBJ1-1, is EAGVAQSPRYKIIEKRQSVAFWCNPISGHATLYWYQQILGQGPKLLIQFQNNGVVDDSQLPKDRFSAERLKGVDSTLKIQPAKLEDSAVYLCASSERLDTSEAFFGQGTRLTVV.

This chain joins TRBV6-5 and TRBJ2-2; D is perhaps TRBD1 (6 bases). Trimming stripped 7 bases from V and 7 bases from J, with 16 bases between. The CDR3 loop spans 14 amino acids. The germline V gene has CDR1 MNHEY and CDR2 SVGAGI. The CDR3, as DNA: TGTGCCAGCACAGACGGACAGAGGGTCGGGGAGCTGTTTTTT. Translation gives CASTDGQRVGELFF.

The V gene is TRBV6-5, the J gene TRBJ2-7; no reliable D call. The germline CDR1 and CDR2 sequences are MNHEY and SVGAGI. This CDR3 is built from 13 residues. V was cut by 7 bases and J by 4 bases, with 14 bases left in between. CDR3 in amino acids: CASTSLSGYEQYF. In DNA form, the CDR3 reads TGTGCCAGCACCTCCCTATCGGGTTACGAGCAGTACTTC.

CDR3 bases: TGCGCCAGCAGCCGGGATTGGGACAGCCTTCCCGAGCAGTACTTC. Its translation: CASSRDWDSLPEQYF. The J gene is TRBJ2-7, the V gene TRBV5-1, with 7 nucleotides matching TRBD1. Germline CDR1 and CDR2: SGHRS and YFSETQ. V was pared by 4 bases and J by 6 bases, with 13 bases of the junction left unmatched. This CDR3 is built from 15 residues.

This clone was seen a single time. CDR3 DNA: TGTGCCAGCAGCTTACGCTGGGACAGGGCTGGGGCCAACGTCCTGACTTTC. It is translated as CASSLRWDRAGANVLTF. The V and J genes are TRBV7-8 and TRBJ2-6; TRBD1 matches at 9 bases. CDR1 and CDR2 from the germline V gene are SGHVS and FQNEAQ. Unmatched junction bases numbered 4, after V lost 2 bases and J lost 2 bases. CDR3 length: 17 amino acids.

The chain joins TRBV15 to TRBJ2-4; TRBD2 might be the D (5 bases). The V end was cut by 2 bases, the J end by 12 bases, with 11 bases between. Germline-derived CDR1 and CDR2 are LNHNV and YYDKDF (reference sequence). CDR3 length equals 12 residues. The DNA of the CDR3 is TGTGCCACCAGCAGAAGTGACTACAGTCAGTACTTC. It is translated as CATSRSDYSQYF.